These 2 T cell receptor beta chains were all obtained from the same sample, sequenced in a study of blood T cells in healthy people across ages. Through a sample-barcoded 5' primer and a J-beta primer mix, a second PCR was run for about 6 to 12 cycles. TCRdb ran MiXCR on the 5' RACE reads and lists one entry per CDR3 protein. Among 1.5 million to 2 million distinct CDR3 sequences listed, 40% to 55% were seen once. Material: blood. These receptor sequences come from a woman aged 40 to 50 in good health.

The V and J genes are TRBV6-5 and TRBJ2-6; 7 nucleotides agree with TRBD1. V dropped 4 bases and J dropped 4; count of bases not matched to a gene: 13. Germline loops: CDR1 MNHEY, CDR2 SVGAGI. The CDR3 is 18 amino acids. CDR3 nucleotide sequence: TGTGCCAGCAGTTTCCGCCCCCAGACAGGGTCCGGGGCCAACGTCCTGACTTTC. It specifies CASSFRPQTGSGANVLTF.

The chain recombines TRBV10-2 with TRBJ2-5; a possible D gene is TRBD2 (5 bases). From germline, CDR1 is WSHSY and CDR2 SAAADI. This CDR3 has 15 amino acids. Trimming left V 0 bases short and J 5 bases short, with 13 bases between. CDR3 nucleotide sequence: TGCGCCAGCAGTGAGTCGGGCCAGCGGAGGGAGACCCAGTACTTC. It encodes CASSESGQRRETQYF.